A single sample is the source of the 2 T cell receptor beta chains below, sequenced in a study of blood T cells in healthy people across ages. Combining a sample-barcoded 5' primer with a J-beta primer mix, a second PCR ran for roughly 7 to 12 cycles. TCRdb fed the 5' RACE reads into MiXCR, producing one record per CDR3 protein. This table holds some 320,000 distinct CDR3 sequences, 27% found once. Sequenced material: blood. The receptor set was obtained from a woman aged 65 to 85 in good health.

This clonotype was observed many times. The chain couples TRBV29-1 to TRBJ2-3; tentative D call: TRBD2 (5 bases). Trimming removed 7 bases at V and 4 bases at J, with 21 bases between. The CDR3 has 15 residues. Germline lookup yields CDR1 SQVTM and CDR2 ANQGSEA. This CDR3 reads CSAGREGRGSDTQYF. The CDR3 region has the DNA TGCAGCGCTGGTAGAGAGGGTCGAGGATCAGATACGCAGTATTTT.

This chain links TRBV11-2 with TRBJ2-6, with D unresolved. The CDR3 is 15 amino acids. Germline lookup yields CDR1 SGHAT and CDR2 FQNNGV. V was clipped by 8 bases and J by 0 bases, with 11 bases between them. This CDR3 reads CASRWSDSGANVLTF. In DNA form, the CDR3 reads TGTGCCAGCCGCTGGTCGGACTCTGGGGCCAACGTCCTGACTTTC.